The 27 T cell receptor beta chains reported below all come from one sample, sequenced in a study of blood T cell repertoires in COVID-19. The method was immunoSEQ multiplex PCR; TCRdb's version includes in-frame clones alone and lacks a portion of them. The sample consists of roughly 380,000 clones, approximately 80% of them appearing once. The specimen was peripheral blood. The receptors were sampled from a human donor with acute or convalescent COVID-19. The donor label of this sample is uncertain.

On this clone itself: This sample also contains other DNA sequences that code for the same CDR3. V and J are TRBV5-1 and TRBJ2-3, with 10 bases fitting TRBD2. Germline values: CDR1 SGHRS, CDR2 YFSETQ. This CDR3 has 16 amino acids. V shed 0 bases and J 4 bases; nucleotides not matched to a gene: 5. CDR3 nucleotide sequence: TGCGCCAGCAGCTTGGGCTCTAGCGGGAGACCAGATACGCAGTATTTT. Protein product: CASSLGSSGRPDTQYF.

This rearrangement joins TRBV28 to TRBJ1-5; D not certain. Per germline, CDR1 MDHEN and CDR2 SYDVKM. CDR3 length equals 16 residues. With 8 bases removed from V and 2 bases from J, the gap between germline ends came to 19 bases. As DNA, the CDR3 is TGTGCCAGCGGCCGGGTTCGGGATTTCGGCAATCAGCCCCAGCATTTT. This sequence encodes CASGRVRDFGNQPQHF.

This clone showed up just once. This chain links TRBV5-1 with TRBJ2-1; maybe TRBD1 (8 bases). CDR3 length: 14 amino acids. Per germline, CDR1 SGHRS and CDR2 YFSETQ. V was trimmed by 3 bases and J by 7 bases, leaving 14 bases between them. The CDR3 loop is CASSSNRGGNEQFF. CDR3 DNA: TGCGCCAGCAGCTCCAACAGGGGGGGGAATGAGCAGTTCTTC.

In DNA form, the CDR3 reads TGTGCCAGCAGCGGCAGGGGAAGTTATACTGAAGCTTTCTTT. It codes for CASSGRGSYTEAFF. J is TRBJ1-1 and V is TRBV5-5; tentative D call: TRBD1 (6 bases). Germline V gene sequence: CDR1 SGHKS, CDR2 YYEKEE (reference sequence). V lost 4 bases and J 5 bases, leaving 15 bases between the germline ends. The CDR3 is made up of 14 amino acids.

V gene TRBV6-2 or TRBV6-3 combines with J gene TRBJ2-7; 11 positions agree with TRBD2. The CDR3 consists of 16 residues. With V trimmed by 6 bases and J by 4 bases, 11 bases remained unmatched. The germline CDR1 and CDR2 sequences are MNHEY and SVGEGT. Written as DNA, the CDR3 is TGTGCCAGCAGCCAAAACCCGGGACTAGCGGTATACGAGCAGTACTTC. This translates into CASSQNPGLAVYEQYF.

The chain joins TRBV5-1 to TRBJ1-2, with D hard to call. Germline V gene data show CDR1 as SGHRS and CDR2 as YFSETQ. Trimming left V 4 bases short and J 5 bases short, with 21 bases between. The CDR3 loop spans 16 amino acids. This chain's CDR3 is CASSVTVRTDPYGYTF. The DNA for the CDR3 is TGCGCCAGCAGCGTCACAGTTCGGACTGACCCTTATGGCTACACCTTC.

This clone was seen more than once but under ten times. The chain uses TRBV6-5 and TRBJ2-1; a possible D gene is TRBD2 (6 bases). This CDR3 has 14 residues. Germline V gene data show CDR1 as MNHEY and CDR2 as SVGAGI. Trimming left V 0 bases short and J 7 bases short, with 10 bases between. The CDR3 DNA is TGTGCCAGCAGTTACTCCGGGAGCTGGAATGAGCAGTTCTTC. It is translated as CASSYSGSWNEQFF.

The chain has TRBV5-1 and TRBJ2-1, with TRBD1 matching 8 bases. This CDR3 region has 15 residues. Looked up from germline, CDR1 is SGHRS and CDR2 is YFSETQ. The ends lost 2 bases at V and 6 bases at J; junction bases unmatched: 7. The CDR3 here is CASSFGQGAINEQFF. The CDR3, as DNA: TGCGCCAGCAGCTTTGGTCAGGGGGCGATCAATGAGCAGTTCTTC.

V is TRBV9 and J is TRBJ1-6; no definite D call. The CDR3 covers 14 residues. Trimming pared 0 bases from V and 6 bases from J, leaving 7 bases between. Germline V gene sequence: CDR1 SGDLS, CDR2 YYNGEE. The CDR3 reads CASSVGTSNSPLHF. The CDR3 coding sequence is TGTGCCAGCAGCGTAGGGACTAGTAATTCACCCCTCCACTTT.

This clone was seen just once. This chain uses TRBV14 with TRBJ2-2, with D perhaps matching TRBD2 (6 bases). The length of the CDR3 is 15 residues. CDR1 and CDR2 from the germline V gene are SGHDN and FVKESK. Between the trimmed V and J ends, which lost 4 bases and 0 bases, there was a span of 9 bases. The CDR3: CASSRGLTNTGELFF. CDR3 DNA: TGTGCCAGCAGCCGGGGACTCACGAACACCGGGGAGCTGTTTTTT. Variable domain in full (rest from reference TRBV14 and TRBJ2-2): EAGVTQFPSHSVIEKGQTVTLRCDPISGHDNLYWYRRVMGKEIKFLLHFVKESKQDESGMPNNRFLAERTGGTYSTLKVQPAELEDSGVYFCASSRGLTNTGELFFGEGSRLTVL.

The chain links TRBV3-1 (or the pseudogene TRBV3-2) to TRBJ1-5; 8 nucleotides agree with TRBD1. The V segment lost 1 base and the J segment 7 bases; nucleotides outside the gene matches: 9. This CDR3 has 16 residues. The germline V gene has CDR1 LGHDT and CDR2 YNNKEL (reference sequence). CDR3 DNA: TGTGCCAGCAGCCAAGGGGCAGGGGGCGGTAGACAGCCCCAGCATTTT. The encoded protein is CASSQGAGGGRQPQHF.

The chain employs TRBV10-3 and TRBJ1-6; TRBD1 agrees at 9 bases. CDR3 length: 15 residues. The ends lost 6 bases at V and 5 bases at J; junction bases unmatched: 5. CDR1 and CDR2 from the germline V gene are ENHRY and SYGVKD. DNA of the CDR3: TGTGCCATCAGATCAGGGACAGGGAATAATTCACCCCTCCACTTT. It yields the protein CAIRSGTGNNSPLHF.

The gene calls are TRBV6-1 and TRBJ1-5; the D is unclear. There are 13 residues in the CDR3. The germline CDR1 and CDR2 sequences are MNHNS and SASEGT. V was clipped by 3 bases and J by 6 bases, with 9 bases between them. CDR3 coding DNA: TGTGCCAGCAGTGAGGAGAGGCGTCAGCCCCAGCATTTT. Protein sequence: CASSEERRQPQHF.

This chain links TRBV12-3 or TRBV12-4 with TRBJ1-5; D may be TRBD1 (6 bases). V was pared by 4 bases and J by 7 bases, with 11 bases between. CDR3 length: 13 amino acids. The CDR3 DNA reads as TGTGCCAGCAGTTCTAACAGGGCCCAGCCCCAGCATTTT. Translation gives CASSSNRAQPQHF.

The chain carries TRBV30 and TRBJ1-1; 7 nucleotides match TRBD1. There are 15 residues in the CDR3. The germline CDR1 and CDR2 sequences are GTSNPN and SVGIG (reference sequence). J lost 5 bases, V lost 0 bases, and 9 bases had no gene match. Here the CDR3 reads CAWSVRPRGVTEAFF. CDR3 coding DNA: TGTGCCTGGAGTGTACGGCCCAGGGGGGTGACTGAAGCTTTCTTT.

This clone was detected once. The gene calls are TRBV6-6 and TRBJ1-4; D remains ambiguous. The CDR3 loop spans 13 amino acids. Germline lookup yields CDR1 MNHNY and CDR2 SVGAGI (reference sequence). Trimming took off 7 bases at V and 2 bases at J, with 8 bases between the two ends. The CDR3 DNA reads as TGTGCCAGCAAACCGGGGACTAATGAAAAACTGTTTTTT. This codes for CASKPGTNEKLFF.

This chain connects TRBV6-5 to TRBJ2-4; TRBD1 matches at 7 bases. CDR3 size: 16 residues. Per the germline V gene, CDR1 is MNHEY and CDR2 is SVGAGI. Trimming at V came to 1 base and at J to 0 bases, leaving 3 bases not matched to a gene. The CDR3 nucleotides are TGTGCCAGCAGTTACTACAGGGGTCTAGCCAAAAACATTCAGTACTTC. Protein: CASSYYRGLAKNIQYF.

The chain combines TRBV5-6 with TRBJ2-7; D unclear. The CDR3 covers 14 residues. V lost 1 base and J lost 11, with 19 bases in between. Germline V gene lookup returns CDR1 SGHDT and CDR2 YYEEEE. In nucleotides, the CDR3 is TGTGCCAGCAGCTTGATAGATGCGCTAGGTTTGGAGTACTTC. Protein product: CASSLIDALGLEYF.

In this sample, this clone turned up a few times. This CDR3 reads CASSLREGGSGENIQYF. The CDR3 DNA reads TGTGCCAGCAGCTTGCGGGAAGGAGGGTCGGGGGAAAACATTCAGTACTTC. This chain links TRBV5-5 with TRBJ2-4; a possible D gene is TRBD2 (6 bases). CDR3 length: 17 amino acids. Trimming removed 1 base at V and 5 bases at J, with 19 bases between. CDR1 and CDR2 from the germline V gene are SGHKS and YYEKEE (reference sequence).

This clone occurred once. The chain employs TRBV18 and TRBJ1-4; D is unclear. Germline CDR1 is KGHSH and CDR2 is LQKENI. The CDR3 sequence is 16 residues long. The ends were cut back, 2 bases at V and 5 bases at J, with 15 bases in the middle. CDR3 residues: CASSPMLASENEKLFF. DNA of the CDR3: TGTGCCAGCTCACCAATGCTGGCATCTGAAAATGAAAAACTGTTTTTT. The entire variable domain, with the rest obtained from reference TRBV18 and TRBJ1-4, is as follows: NAGVMQNPRHLVRRRGQEARLRCSPMKGHSHVYWYRQLPEEGLKFMVYLQKENIIDESGMPKERFSAEFPKEGPSILRIQQVVRGDSAAYFCASSPMLASENEKLFFGSGTQLSVL.

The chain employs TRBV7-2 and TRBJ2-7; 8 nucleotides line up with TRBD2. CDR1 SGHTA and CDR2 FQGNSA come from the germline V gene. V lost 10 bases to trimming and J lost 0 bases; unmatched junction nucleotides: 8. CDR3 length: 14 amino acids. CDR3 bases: TGTGCCATCGGGGGGGGCTCCAGCTCCTACGAGCAGTACTTC. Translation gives CAIGGGSSSYEQYF.

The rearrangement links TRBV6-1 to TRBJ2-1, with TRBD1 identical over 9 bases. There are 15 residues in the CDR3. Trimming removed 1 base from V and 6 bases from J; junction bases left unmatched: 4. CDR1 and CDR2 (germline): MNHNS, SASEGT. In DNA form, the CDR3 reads TGTGCCAGCAGTGAAGAACCGGGACAGGGCAATGAGCAGTTCTTC. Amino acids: CASSEEPGQGNEQFF.

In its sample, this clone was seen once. The CDR3 DNA follows: TGTGCCAGCAGCTTGGACAGGGGGCACAATGAGCAGTTCTTC. It is translated as CASSLDRGHNEQFF. The J gene is TRBJ2-1, the V gene TRBV5-5; 9 nucleotides match TRBD1. Germline CDR1 SGHKS, CDR2 YYEKEE (reference sequence). The length of the CDR3 is 14 residues. V lost 0 bases, J lost 5 bases, and 0 bases stayed unmatched.

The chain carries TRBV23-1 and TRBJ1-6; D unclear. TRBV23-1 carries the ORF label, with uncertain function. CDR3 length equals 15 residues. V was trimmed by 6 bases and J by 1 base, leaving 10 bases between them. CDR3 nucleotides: TGCGCCAGCAGCCTAATCACGTCCTATAATTCACCCCTCCACTTT. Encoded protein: CASSLITSYNSPLHF.

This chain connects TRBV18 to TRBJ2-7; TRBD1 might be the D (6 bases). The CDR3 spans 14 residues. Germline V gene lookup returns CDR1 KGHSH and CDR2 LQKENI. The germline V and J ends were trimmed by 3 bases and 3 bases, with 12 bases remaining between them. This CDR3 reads CASSPGAPGYEQYF. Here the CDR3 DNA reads TGTGCCAGCTCACCGGGGGCGCCGGGCTACGAGCAGTACTTC.

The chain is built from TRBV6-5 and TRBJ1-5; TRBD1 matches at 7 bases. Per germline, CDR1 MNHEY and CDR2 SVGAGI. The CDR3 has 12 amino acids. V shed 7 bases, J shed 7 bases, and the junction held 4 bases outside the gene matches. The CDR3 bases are TGTGCCAGCAACGCACAGGGGCAGCCCCAGCATTTT. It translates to CASNAQGQPQHF.

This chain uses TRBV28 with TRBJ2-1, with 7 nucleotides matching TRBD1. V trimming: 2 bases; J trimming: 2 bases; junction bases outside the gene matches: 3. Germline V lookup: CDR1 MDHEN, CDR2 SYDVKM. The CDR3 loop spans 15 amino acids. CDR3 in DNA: TGTGCCAGCAGTTTAGGGACAGATCCCTACAATGAGCAGTTCTTC. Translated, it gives CASSLGTDPYNEQFF.